Following are 15 T cell receptor beta chains from one sample sequenced in a study of T and B cells in COVID-19 patients. Each TRB amplification used roughly 220-550 ng of genomic DNA from blood. BIOMED2 TRB-A/B primer pools were used in multiplex TRB PCR. TCRdb recomputed calls from the multiplex PCR reads with MiXCR, one row per CDR3 protein. The table lists around 6,000 distinct CDR3 sequences, 27% of them singletons. Sequencing input: blood. These receptor sequences come from a human donor with active COVID-19. The donor label of this sample is uncertain.

Only a few counts were recorded for this clonotype. This chain links TRBV5-4 with TRBJ1-1, with 8 bases fitting TRBD1. The CDR3 sequence is 14 residues long. CDR1 SGHNT and CDR2 YYREEE come from the germline V gene (reference sequence). The J segment lost 0 bases and the V segment lost 4 bases, leaving 2 bases of the junction unmatched. In DNA form, the CDR3 reads TGTGCCAGCAGCCGGGACAGGTTGAACACTGAAGCTTTCTTT. It translates to CASSRDRLNTEAFF.

This clonotype is medium-sized in the sample. The V and J genes are TRBV29-1 and TRBJ2-3; no clear D gene. Germline values: CDR1 SQVTM, CDR2 ANQGSEA. V shed 3 bases and J shed 6 bases, with 13 bases lying between them. CDR3 length equals 13 residues. CDR3 in DNA: TGCAGCGTTGACGGTAGGAGTTTGGATACGCAGTATTTT. Residues: CSVDGRSLDTQYF.

The chain uses TRBV5-4 and TRBJ2-1; tentatively, D is TRBD1 or TRBD2 (6 bases each). The CDR3 contains 13 residues. Looked up from germline, CDR1 is SGHNT and CDR2 is YYREEE (reference sequence). V lost 2 bases and J lost 8, with 11 bases in between. The CDR3 DNA follows: TGTGCCAGCAGCTTTGGGGGGCCGGATGAGCAGTTCTTC. Protein sequence: CASSFGGPDEQFF.

A few counts support this clonotype. One end of the junction does not line up with germline, which may come from a read error. The chain couples TRBV11-1 to TRBJ2-1; 11 nucleotides align to TRBD2. The CDR3 has 14 amino acids. In germline, CDR1 is SGHAT, CDR2 FQDESV (reference sequence). This CDR3 reads CASNLLAGEVEQFF. In DNA, the CDR3 is TGTGCCAGCAACTTACTAGCGGGAGAGGTAGAGCAGTTCTTC.

The J gene is TRBJ1-3, the V gene TRBV4-3; D gene unclear. Germline assignment: CDR1 LGHNA and CDR2 YSLEER. The CDR3 is 14 amino acids. Deletions cut 3 bases from V and 10 bases from J, with 16 bases between. CDR3 DNA: TGCGCCAGCAGCCAGATACCGGGTGGAGGGACCATATATTTT. It codes for CASSQIPGGGTIYF.

About this clonotype: This clone may be a read error of a much larger clone one base away. V and J are TRBV29-1 and TRBJ1-2, with D maybe TRBD1 (5 bases). Deletions cut 7 bases from V and 8 bases from J, with 20 bases between. This CDR3 has 13 residues. Germline V gene data show CDR1 as SQVTM and CDR2 as ANQGSEA. The DNA of the CDR3 is TGCAGCGCCCGGGACCCTCGGAAGTCCGGCTACACCTTC. This encodes CSARDPRKSGYTF.

This clonotype was picked up a small number of times. The J gene is TRBJ1-1, the V gene TRBV18, with D hard to call. Trimming removed 4 bases from V and 4 bases from J, with 16 bases in between. Per the germline V gene, CDR1 is KGHSH and CDR2 is LQKENI. The CDR3 spans 15 residues. The CDR3 spells CASSLARASGTEAFF. The DNA of the CDR3 is TGTGCCAGCTCACTAGCGCGGGCGTCGGGCACTGAAGCTTTCTTT.

This clonotype was counted a few times. This chain links TRBV30 with TRBJ1-2; D gene ambiguous. The germline gives CDR1 GTSNPN, CDR2 SVGIG (reference sequence). The CDR3 totals 10 residues. V was pared by 6 bases and J by 8 bases, with 10 bases between. The CDR3 DNA sequence: TGTGCCTGTAGGGTTGGCGGCTACACCTTC. It codes for CACRVGGYTF. The whole variable domain, filled in from reference TRBV30 and TRBJ1-2, reads SQTIHQWPATLVQPVGSPLSLECTVEGTSNPNLYWYRQAAGRGLQLLFYSVGIGQISSEVPQNLSASRPQDRQFILSSKKLLLSDSGFYLCACRVGGYTFGSGTRLTVV.

The chain couples TRBV5-6 to TRBJ2-1; D possibly corresponds to TRBD2 (8 bases). The CDR3 consists of 16 residues. Trimming took off 6 bases at V and 0 bases at J, with 16 bases between the two ends. Germline CDR1 reads SGHDT; CDR2 reads YYEEEE. The CDR3 here is CASIEGAGGSYNEQFF. The DNA of the CDR3 is TGTGCCAGCATTGAGGGGGCGGGGGGCTCCTACAATGAGCAGTTCTTC.

This clonotype came up a few times. The CDR3 coding sequence is TGTGCCAGCAGTTACCTCCTAGACTCCATGAGCTCCTACAATGAGCAGTTCTTC. Its protein is CASSYLLDSMSSYNEQFF. The rearrangement uses TRBV6-6 and TRBJ2-1; no reliable D call. Germline loops: CDR1 MNHNY, CDR2 SVGAGI (reference sequence). The CDR3 consists of 18 residues. Trimming took 2 bases from V and 0 from J, leaving 17 bases between them.

In its sample, this clonotype ranks as medium-sized. The chain recombines TRBV6-6 with TRBJ2-7; D might be TRBD1 (6 bases). With 4 bases removed from V and 3 bases from J, the gap between germline ends came to 10 bases. There are 13 residues in the CDR3. Germline CDR1 reads MNHNY; CDR2 reads SVGAGI (reference sequence). CDR3 DNA: TGTGCCAGCAGTTTCAGGGGCGACTACGAGCAGTACTTC. It is translated as CASSFRGDYEQYF.

The chain joins TRBV19 to TRBJ2-1, with D tentatively TRBD2 (7 bases). CDR3 length: 15 amino acids. The germline V gene has CDR1 LNHDA and CDR2 SQIVND (reference sequence). V was shortened by 5 bases and J by 6 bases, with 17 bases between the two germline ends. CDR3 residues: CASSRSGGRSNEQFF. For the CDR3, the DNA is TGTGCCAGTAGTCGTTCGGGGGGCCGGTCCAATGAGCAGTTCTTC. The full variable domain, its missing parts supplied by reference TRBV19 and TRBJ2-1, is DGGITQSPKYLFRKEGQNVTLSCEQNLNHDAMYWYRQDPGQGLRLIYYSQIVNDFQKGDIAEGYSVSREKKESFPLTVTSAQKNPTAFYLCASSRSGGRSNEQFFGPGTRLTVL.

This clonotype rates as medium-sized (0.01 to 0.1%). The V gene is TRBV6-2 or TRBV6-3, the J gene TRBJ2-5, with TRBD1 identical over 7 bases. This CDR3 region has 19 residues. The V segment lost 5 bases and the J segment 6 bases; nucleotides outside the gene matches: 24. The germline V gene has CDR1 MNHEY and CDR2 SVGEGT. CDR3 amino acids: CASSPTVSRQTGLTKTQYF. CDR3 nucleotide sequence: TGTGCCAGCAGTCCCACAGTCTCAAGACAGACAGGGTTGACAAAGACCCAGTACTTC.

Points on this clonotype: This sequence may be a read error, since a much larger clone differs from it by one base. This sequence joins TRBV19 and TRBJ1-2; tentative D call: TRBD1 (6 bases). Germline lookup yields CDR1 LNHDA and CDR2 SQIVND (reference sequence). The CDR3 runs 13 residues. The CDR3 protein is CTSSPDSPYGYTF. DNA of the CDR3: TGTACCAGTAGCCCGGACAGTCCTTATGGCTACACCTTC.

This clonotype is classed as medium-sized. The V gene is TRBV5-4, the J gene TRBJ2-5, with 10 bases fitting TRBD1. Germline CDR1 SGHNT, CDR2 YYREEE (reference sequence). The CDR3 extends over 15 amino acids. With V trimmed by 4 bases and J by 5 bases, 8 bases remained unmatched. The CDR3 here is CASSEDRGLTETQYF. The CDR3 bases are TGTGCCAGCAGCGAGGACAGGGGGTTAACGGAGACCCAGTACTTC.